These 27 T cell receptor beta chains originate from one sample sequenced in a study of PD-1 blockade in mismatch repair-deficient tumors. The repertoire was sequenced with immunoSEQ multiplex PCR; TCRdb's copy has only in-frame clones and lacks some. The sample consists of about 34,000 clones, approximately 80% of them appearing once. The sequenced sample was PBMCs, obtained less than 7 weeks after starting pembrolizumab. The receptors originated from an adult with mismatch repair-deficient cancer.

The chain uses TRBV6-6 and TRBJ1-2; no firm D call. CDR1 and CDR2 (germline): MNHNY, SVGAGI (reference sequence). Trimming stripped 6 bases from V and 5 bases from J, with 13 bases between. The CDR3 runs to 13 residues. The CDR3 nucleotides read TGTGCCAGCAGCGGACTGTTTGCATATGGCTACACCTTC. Translating gives CASSGLFAYGYTF.

The chain uses TRBV28 and TRBJ2-1; 9 nucleotides match TRBD2. This CDR3 region has 12 residues. V was clipped by 6 bases and J by 12 bases; unmatched bases: 6. Germline V gives CDR1 MDHEN, CDR2 SYDVKM. The CDR3 DNA sequence: TGTGCCAGCAGGTCTAGCGGGATCGTGCAGTTCTTC. Translation: CASRSSGIVQFF.

The V and J genes are TRBV23-1 and TRBJ2-6, with 9 bases fitting TRBD1. TRBV23-1 qualifies as an ORF whose function is uncertain. V was pared by 6 bases and J by 5 bases, with 14 bases of the junction left unmatched. The CDR3 runs 18 residues. The CDR3 is CASRISGQGIQRANVLTF. Here the CDR3 DNA reads TGCGCCAGCAGAATATCGGGACAGGGTATCCAGAGGGCCAACGTCCTGACTTTC.

The chain uses TRBV10-3 and TRBJ2-6; no clear D. There are 14 residues in the CDR3. Germline values: CDR1 ENHRY, CDR2 SYGVKD. The V and J ends lost 7 bases and 4 bases respectively, with 11 bases between them. The CDR3: CAIKAPTGANVLTF. The CDR3 region has the DNA TGTGCCATCAAGGCTCCGACAGGGGCCAACGTCCTGACTTTC.

V usage is TRBV13 and J usage is TRBJ2-7; 10 positions agree with TRBD2. The germline gives CDR1 PRHDT, CDR2 FYEKMQ (reference sequence). J gave up 3 bases and V 3 bases, and 8 bases lay outside the gene matches. The CDR3 runs to 16 residues. CDR3 DNA sequence: TGTGCCAGCAGCTTTGCTAGCGGGAGAGAATTCTACGAGCAGTACTTC. Its translation: CASSFASGREFYEQYF.

This chain links TRBV19 with TRBJ1-3; possibly TRBD1 for D (6 bases). V dropped 6 bases and J dropped 0 bases, with 12 bases sitting between them. This CDR3 comprises 15 residues. Germline V lookup: CDR1 LNHDA, CDR2 SQIVND (reference sequence). In DNA, the CDR3 is TGTGCCAGTAGCGGACAGCATTCCTCTGGAAACACCATATATTTT. Its translation is CASSGQHSSGNTIYF. The full variable domain, its missing parts supplied by reference TRBV19 and TRBJ1-3, is DGGITQSPKYLFRKEGQNVTLSCEQNLNHDAMYWYRQDPGQGLRLIYYSQIVNDFQKGDIAEGYSVSREKKESFPLTVTSAQKNPTAFYLCASSGQHSSGNTIYFGEGSWLTVV.

The table lists this clone with a count of one. V is TRBV5-1 and J is TRBJ1-1; 7 positions agree with TRBD1. The V and J ends lost 1 base and 2 bases, in that order; junction bases with no gene match: 5. The CDR3 spans 15 residues. The germline CDR1 and CDR2 sequences are SGHRS and YFSETQ. The CDR3 bases are TGCGCCAGCAGCTTGACCGGGACAGTTAACACTGAAGCTTTCTTT. Residues: CASSLTGTVNTEAFF.

The J gene is TRBJ2-5, the V gene TRBV2; D is possibly TRBD2 (6 bases). The DNA matches TRBJ2-7 better at its end, which makes the J call doubtful. This CDR3 has 14 residues. Germline CDR1 reads SNHLY; CDR2 reads FYNNEI. The CDR3 DNA reads TGTGCCAGCAGTGTAGAAGCGGGCGTCTACGAGCAGTACTTC. Its protein is CASSVEAGVYEQYF.

The rearrangement uses TRBV7-8 and TRBJ1-1, with TRBD1 matching over 10 bases. Germline lookup yields CDR1 SGHVS and CDR2 FQNEAQ. V shed 5 bases and J 4 bases; nucleotides not matched to a gene: 7. The CDR3 is 15 amino acids. CDR3 nucleotide sequence: TGTGCCAGCAGCCCGACAGGGGGCGCGGGCACTGAAGCTTTCTTT. Its protein product is CASSPTGGAGTEAFF.

The rearrangement joins TRBV6-1 to TRBJ2-4, with 8 bases matching TRBD1. Germline CDR1 reads MNHNS; CDR2 reads SASEGT. V was clipped by 6 bases and J by 7 bases; unmatched bases: 2. This CDR3 spans 12 amino acids. This CDR3 is CASRDRGNIQYF. As DNA, the CDR3 is TGTGCCAGCAGAGACAGGGGTAACATTCAGTACTTC.

This sequence joins TRBV4-1 and TRBJ1-3; D not certain. This CDR3 has 17 amino acids. Germline CDR1 and CDR2: MGHRA and YSYEKL. V dropped 0 bases and J dropped 0 bases, with 12 bases sitting between them. The CDR3 loop reads CASSQDFRSHSGNTIYF. As DNA, the CDR3 is TGCGCCAGCAGCCAAGATTTTCGGAGCCACTCTGGAAACACCATATATTTT.

The V gene is TRBV5-1, the J gene TRBJ2-5; tentative D call: TRBD1 (6 bases). The CDR3 length is 17 residues. Germline values: CDR1 SGHRS, CDR2 YFSETQ. V lost 3 bases and J lost 3, with 21 bases in between. The CDR3 protein is CASSWAGANGPEETQYF. CDR3 in DNA: TGCGCCAGCAGCTGGGCAGGGGCGAACGGTCCGGAAGAGACCCAGTACTTC. Full variable domain (missing parts from reference TRBV5-1 and TRBJ2-5): KAGVTQTPRYLIKTRGQQVTLSCSPISGHRSVSWYQQTPGQGLQFLFEYFSETQRNKGNFPGRFSGRQFSNSRSEMNVSTLELGDSALYLCASSWAGANGPEETQYFGPGTRLLVL.

V gene TRBV10-3 combines with J gene TRBJ2-3; D might be TRBD2 (6 bases). V was trimmed by 3 bases and J by 0 bases, leaving 10 bases between them. There are 15 residues in the CDR3. Germline V CDR1 and CDR2: ENHRY, SYGVKD. CDR3 residues: CAISDSGTSTDTQYF. In nucleotides, the CDR3 is TGTGCCATCAGTGATAGCGGAACTAGCACAGATACGCAGTATTTT.

The chain uses TRBV6-6 and TRBJ1-1, with 7 bases identical to TRBD1. CDR1 and CDR2 (germline): MNHNY, SVGAGI (reference sequence). V shed 5 bases, J shed 4 bases, and the junction held 7 bases outside the gene matches. This CDR3 spans 14 amino acids. The CDR3 nucleotides are TGTGCCAGCAGTGACAGGGACACCTTCACTGAAGCTTTCTTT. It encodes CASSDRDTFTEAFF.

The chain links TRBV9 to TRBJ1-3, with D unclear. CDR3 length: 16 amino acids. Germline V gives CDR1 SGDLS, CDR2 YYNGEE. Trimming took off 4 bases at V and 2 bases at J, with 16 bases between the two ends. CDR3 amino acids: CASSSRGLLTGNTIYF. In nucleotides, the CDR3 is TGTGCCAGCAGCTCCCGGGGTCTATTAACTGGAAACACCATATATTTT.

This chain joins TRBV11-3 and TRBJ2-3, with unresolved D. The V end lost 2 bases, the J end lost 4 bases, and 13 bases lay between the germline ends. Per the germline V gene, CDR1 is SGHNT and CDR2 is YENEEA. The length of the CDR3 is 15 residues. This CDR3 reads CASSLTTNRADTQYF. The CDR3 coding sequence is TGTGCCAGCAGCTTAACAACTAACCGGGCAGATACGCAGTATTTT.

This clone was observed a single time. This rearrangement joins TRBV4-1 to TRBJ2-3, with 10 bases identical to TRBD2. Germline assignment: CDR1 MGHRA and CDR2 YSYEKL. The CDR3 is 17 residues long. Unmatched junction bases numbered 12, after V lost 1 base and J lost 8 bases. CDR3 DNA: TGCGCCAGCAGCCAAGCCTTGAGTCTAGCGGGAGTAGGTACGCAGTATTTT. Amino acid sequence: CASSQALSLAGVGTQYF.

The chain combines TRBV6-1 with TRBJ2-5, with a weak D call TRBD2 (6 bases). Germline V CDR1 and CDR2: MNHNS, SASEGT. This CDR3 has 18 residues. With 3 bases removed from V and 7 bases from J, the gap between germline ends came to 27 bases. The CDR3 here is CASSDPLRRGSEYGTQYF. Here the CDR3 DNA reads TGTGCCAGCAGTGACCCCTTGCGGAGGGGCTCCGAATATGGGACCCAGTACTTC.

J is TRBJ1-3 and V is TRBV15; a weak D match, TRBD1 (6 bases). The CDR3 totals 18 residues. With 0 bases removed from V and 0 bases from J, the gap between germline ends came to 15 bases. CDR1 and CDR2 from the germline V gene are LNHNV and YYDKDF (reference sequence). The CDR3 is CATSRDRPMTGSGNTIYF. CDR3 nucleotide sequence: TGTGCCACCAGCAGAGACCGACCGATGACAGGCTCTGGAAACACCATATATTTT.

The sample holds a few counts of this clone. The V gene is TRBV18, the J gene TRBJ1-2, with 7 nucleotides matching TRBD1. The V gene's germline CDR1 is KGHSH and CDR2 LQKENI. The CDR3 is made up of 14 amino acids. Trimming at V came to 3 bases and at J to 1 base, leaving 2 bases not matched to a gene. This chain's CDR3 is CASSPGTDNYGYTF. The CDR3 nucleotides read TGTGCCAGCTCACCCGGGACAGATAACTATGGCTACACCTTC.

The gene calls are TRBV7-9 and TRBJ2-1, with TRBD2 matching over 9 bases. This CDR3 contains 17 residues. V lost 1 base and J lost 5; bases outside the gene matches: 9. Germline CDR1 is SEHNR and CDR2 is FQNEAQ (reference sequence). The CDR3, as DNA: TGTGCCAGCAGCTTAGGGTATTCGGCTAGCGGGGACAATGAGCAGTTCTTC. It codes for CASSLGYSASGDNEQFF.

The V gene is TRBV28, the J gene TRBJ1-6, with unresolved D. Per the germline V gene, CDR1 is MDHEN and CDR2 is SYDVKM. The V end lost 4 bases, the J end lost 7 bases, and 14 bases lay between the germline ends. The CDR3 contains 15 residues. CDR3 sequence: CASSSQGRTNSPLHF. The DNA of the CDR3 is TGTGCCAGCAGTTCCCAAGGGAGAACCAATTCACCCCTCCACTTT.

V is TRBV7-9 and J is TRBJ2-7; no definite D call. Germline V gives CDR1 SEHNR, CDR2 FQNEAQ (reference sequence). CDR3 length equals 12 residues. The V end lost 5 bases, the J end lost 4 bases, and 9 bases lay between the germline ends. The CDR3 DNA follows: TGTGCCAGCAGCAGTCAGGCGTACGAGCAGTACTTC. Translating gives CASSSQAYEQYF.

J is TRBJ1-3 and V is TRBV6-1; possible D gene TRBD1, 6 bases. Germline CDR1 reads MNHNS; CDR2 reads SASEGT. The V end lost 2 bases, the J end lost 0 bases, and 11 bases lay between the germline ends. This CDR3 has 16 amino acids. The CDR3 DNA reads TGTGCCAGCAGTGAATTTCAGACAGGCTCTGGAAACACCATATATTTT. This translates into CASSEFQTGSGNTIYF.

The chain recombines TRBV19 with TRBJ1-5, with D hard to call. Germline lookup yields CDR1 LNHDA and CDR2 SQIVND (reference sequence). The CDR3 extends over 15 amino acids. Trimming pared 5 bases from V and 0 bases from J, leaving 11 bases between. The chain's CDR3 is CASSPQKNSNQPQHF. CDR3 in DNA: TGTGCCAGTAGTCCCCAGAAGAATAGCAATCAGCCCCAGCATTTT.

The gene calls are TRBV30 and TRBJ2-1, with TRBD2 identical over 8 bases. Trimming removed 0 bases from V and 3 bases from J; junction bases left unmatched: 4. The germline V gene encodes CDR1 GTSNPN and CDR2 SVGIG (reference sequence). The CDR3 covers 15 residues. The CDR3 loop reads CAWSVAGVDYNEQFF. The CDR3 DNA is TGTGCCTGGAGTGTAGCGGGAGTAGACTACAATGAGCAGTTCTTC.

This clone was detected only once. The gene calls are TRBV7-9 and TRBJ1-4; 9 bases are a match to TRBD1. Trimming took 4 bases from V and 5 from J; bases not matched to a gene: 2. The germline V gene has CDR1 SEHNR and CDR2 FQNEAQ (reference sequence). The CDR3 covers 14 residues. The CDR3 loop reads CASSSGQGNEKLFF. CDR3 sequence (DNA): TGTGCCAGCAGCTCGGGACAGGGAAATGAAAAACTGTTTTTT.